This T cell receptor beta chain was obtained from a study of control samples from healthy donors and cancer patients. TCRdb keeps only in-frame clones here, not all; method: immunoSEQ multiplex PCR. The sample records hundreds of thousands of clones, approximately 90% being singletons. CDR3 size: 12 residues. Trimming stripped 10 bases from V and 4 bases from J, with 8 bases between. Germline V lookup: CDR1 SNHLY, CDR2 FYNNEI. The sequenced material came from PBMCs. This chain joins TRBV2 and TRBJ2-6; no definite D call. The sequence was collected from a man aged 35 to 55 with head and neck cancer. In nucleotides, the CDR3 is TGTGCCACCTCGTGGGGGGCCAACGTCCTGACTTTC. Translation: CATSWGANVLTF. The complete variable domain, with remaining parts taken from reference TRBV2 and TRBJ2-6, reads EPEVTQTPSHQVTQMGQEVILRCVPISNHLYFYWYRQILGQKVEFLVSFYNNEISEKSEIFDDQFSVERPDGSNFTLKIRSTKLEDSAMYFCATSWGANVLTFGAGSRLTVL.